This passage covers 16 T cell receptor beta chains from one sample sequenced in a study of identical twins' blood T cells. MiXCR was run by TCRdb on the 5' RACE reads, yielding one entry per CDR3 protein. The table shows a few hundred thousand distinct CDR3 sequences, with more than 25% occurring only once. Sample: PBMCs. These receptors were obtained from a woman aged 18-50 years in good health.

Comments on this clonotype: One end of the junction varies from germline; a read error may be responsible. The chain has TRBV25-1 and TRBJ1-2; a weak D match, TRBD1 (5 bases). The V gene's germline CDR1 is MGHDK and CDR2 SYGVNS. The CDR3 is made up of 15 amino acids. CDR3 bases: TGTTCCAGCAGTTTTACGCTCCCTCGGGGCTCCGGCTACACCTTC. It specifies CSSSFTLPRGSGYTF.

The rearrangement uses TRBV27 and TRBJ1-1; D is unresolved. This CDR3 spans 17 amino acids. Looked up from germline, CDR1 is MNHEY and CDR2 is SMNVEV (reference sequence). Trimming took 1 base from V and 2 from J, leaving 17 bases between them. The CDR3 reads CASSLFVAERINTEAFF. Written as DNA, the CDR3 is TGTGCCAGCAGTTTATTCGTGGCAGAACGAATCAACACTGAAGCTTTCTTT.

The table lists this clonotype with a few counts. The chain has TRBV7-6 and TRBJ2-3; D call uncertain. Germline V gene data show CDR1 as SGHVS and CDR2 as FNYEAQ. The V and J ends lost 10 bases and 0 bases respectively, with 14 bases between them. This CDR3 region has 14 residues. DNA of the CDR3: TGTGCCACCCGACGGGTGATGAGCACAGATACGCAGTATTTT. Protein sequence: CATRRVMSTDTQYF. The full variable domain, with the rest looked up from reference TRBV7-6 and TRBJ2-3, is GAGVSQSPRYKVTKRGQDVALRCDPISGHVSLYWYRQALGQGPEFLTYFNYEAQQDKSGLPNDRFSAERPEGSISTLTIQRTEQRDSAMYRCATRRVMSTDTQYFGPGTRLTVL.

This clonotype was observed a handful of times. The chain employs TRBV3-1 and TRBJ1-1, with D possibly TRBD1 on 5 matching bases. Trimming took 0 bases from V and 11 from J, leaving 10 bases between them. The germline gives CDR1 LGHDT, CDR2 YNNKEL (reference sequence). This CDR3 is 12 amino acids long. The DNA for the CDR3 is TGTGCCAGCAGCCAAGAGGGACTTCAGGCTTTCTTT. Its translation is CASSQEGLQAFF. Filled out from reference TRBV3-1 and TRBJ1-1, the complete variable domain reads DTAVSQTPKYLVTQMGNDKSIKCEQNLGHDTMYWYKQDSKKFLKIMFSYNNKELIINETVPNRFSPKSPDKAHLNLHINSLELGDSAVYFCASSQEGLQAFFGQGTRLTVV.

The chain has TRBV19 and TRBJ1-4; a possible D gene is TRBD1 (5 bases). Germline CDR1 LNHDA, CDR2 SQIVND (reference sequence). CDR3 length equals 12 residues. V dropped 9 bases and J dropped 7 bases, with 12 bases sitting between them. The CDR3 is CASRDLGEKLFF. CDR3 DNA: TGTGCCAGCCGGGACCTAGGTGAAAAACTGTTTTTT. Supplemented by reference TRBV19 and TRBJ1-4, the full variable domain reads DGGITQSPKYLFRKEGQNVTLSCEQNLNHDAMYWYRQDPGQGLRLIYYSQIVNDFQKGDIAEGYSVSREKKESFPLTVTSAQKNPTAFYLCASRDLGEKLFFGSGTQLSVL.

The rearrangement links TRBV9 to TRBJ2-1; D is ambiguous. This CDR3 spans 14 amino acids. The germline V gene has CDR1 SGDLS and CDR2 YYNGEE. The V end was cut by 0 bases, the J end by 5 bases, with 9 bases between. The DNA for the CDR3 is TGTGCCAGCAGCGTAGAGTCCCACAACAATGAGCAGTTCTTC. Its translation is CASSVESHNNEQFF.

This chain connects TRBV20-1 to TRBJ2-1; perhaps TRBD2 as D (6 bases). V lost 6 bases and J 1 base, leaving 16 bases between the germline ends. Germline assignment: CDR1 DFQATT and CDR2 SNEGSKA (reference sequence). The CDR3 is 15 residues long. CDR3 protein: CSAYLGGGSYNEQFF. The CDR3 DNA reads TGCAGTGCCTATTTGGGAGGAGGGTCCTACAATGAGCAGTTCTTC.

The table lists this clonotype with a few counts. The V and J genes are TRBV10-3 and TRBJ2-1; the D is unclear. The CDR3 sequence is 14 residues long. The ends were cut back, 5 bases at V and 0 bases at J, with 8 bases in the middle. Germline-derived CDR1 and CDR2 are ENHRY and SYGVKD. CDR3 sequence (DNA): TGTGCCATCAGTCCGGTCAGCTCCTACAATGAGCAGTTCTTC. Protein sequence: CAISPVSSYNEQFF.

Regarding this clonotype: A clone one base away is much larger, so this may be a read error. The genes are TRBV6-6 and TRBJ2-1, with D perhaps matching TRBD1 or TRBD2 (5 bases each). Germline CDR1 MNHNY, CDR2 SVGAGI (reference sequence). CDR3 length equals 17 residues. CDR3 coding DNA: TGTGCCAGCAGCCGGGGCTGGGGAGTAAGCTCCTGCAATGAGCAGTTCTTC. Protein sequence: CASSRGWGVSSCNEQFF.

This clonotype appeared a few times. Here the CDR3 DNA reads TGTGCCAGCAGCTTAGGAAAAATGAACACTGAAGCTTTCTTT. Its translation is CASSLGKMNTEAFF. The V gene is TRBV11-3, the J gene TRBJ1-1; no reliable D call. Trimming left V 1 base short and J 0 bases short, with 6 bases between. Germline V gives CDR1 SGHNT, CDR2 YENEEA. There are 14 residues in the CDR3.

This clonotype was counted between two and nine times. The genes are TRBV20-1 and TRBJ2-2, with TRBD2 matching 10 bases. Germline assignment: CDR1 DFQATT and CDR2 SNEGSKA (reference sequence). The length of the CDR3 is 15 residues. The ends lost 6 bases at V and 3 bases at J; junction bases unmatched: 7. CDR3 in DNA: TGCAGTGCAAGGGAGCGGGGGGGCCACACCGGGGAGCTGTTTTTT. It codes for CSARERGGHTGELFF.

This clonotype has just a few counts. The CDR3 nucleotides are TGTGCCAGCAGCGTAGACCCCAGCCACACTGAAGCTTTCTTT. Translating gives CASSVDPSHTEAFF. This chain uses TRBV9 with TRBJ1-1; no definite D call. Between the trimmed V and J ends, which lost 0 bases and 3 bases, there was a span of 9 bases. The germline CDR1 and CDR2 sequences are SGDLS and YYNGEE. The CDR3 consists of 14 residues. The full variable domain, in which reference TRBV9 and TRBJ1-1 provide the parts outside the CDR3, is DSGVTQTPKHLITATGQRVTLRCSPRSGDLSVYWYQQSLDQGLQFLIQYYNGEERAKGNILERFSAQQFPDLHSELNLSSLELGDSALYFCASSVDPSHTEAFFGQGTRLTVV.

J is TRBJ1-5 and V is TRBV10-3; D unclear. V was pared by 6 bases and J by 4 bases, with 10 bases between. The CDR3 runs to 13 residues. Germline CDR1 reads ENHRY; CDR2 reads SYGVKD. The CDR3 region is CAISPSENQPQHF. The CDR3 DNA sequence: TGTGCCATCAGCCCCAGTGAAAATCAGCCCCAGCATTTT.

The chain joins TRBV6-2 or TRBV6-3 to TRBJ2-1; tentative D call: TRBD1 (6 bases). CDR3 length: 13 amino acids. V was clipped by 5 bases and J by 7 bases, with 12 bases between them. From germline, CDR1 is MNHEY and CDR2 SVGEGT. The CDR3 loop is CASSPYRANEQFF. CDR3 nucleotides: TGTGCCAGCAGTCCCTACAGGGCGAATGAGCAGTTCTTC.

Turning to this clonotype: This clone may be a read error of a much larger clone one base away. This CDR3 fails to terminate in the conserved phenylalanine or tryptophan, so it likely reflects a read error. J is TRBJ1-5 and V is TRBV2; tentatively, D is TRBD1 (6 bases). CDR1 and CDR2 from the germline V gene are SNHLY and FYNNEI. V lost 7 bases and J lost 9, with 13 bases in between. The CDR3 length is 12 residues. CDR3 region: CASKKGDGPQHI. DNA of the CDR3: TGTGCCAGCAAAAAGGGGGATGGGCCCCAGCATATT.

The chain combines TRBV18 with TRBJ1-1; no firm D call. This CDR3 has 15 residues. CDR1 and CDR2 (germline): KGHSH, LQKENI. Trimming pared 2 bases from V and 2 bases from J, leaving 12 bases between. As DNA, the CDR3 is TGTGCCAGCTCACCATCTCAGGAGTCTAACACTGAAGCTTTCTTT. It specifies CASSPSQESNTEAFF.